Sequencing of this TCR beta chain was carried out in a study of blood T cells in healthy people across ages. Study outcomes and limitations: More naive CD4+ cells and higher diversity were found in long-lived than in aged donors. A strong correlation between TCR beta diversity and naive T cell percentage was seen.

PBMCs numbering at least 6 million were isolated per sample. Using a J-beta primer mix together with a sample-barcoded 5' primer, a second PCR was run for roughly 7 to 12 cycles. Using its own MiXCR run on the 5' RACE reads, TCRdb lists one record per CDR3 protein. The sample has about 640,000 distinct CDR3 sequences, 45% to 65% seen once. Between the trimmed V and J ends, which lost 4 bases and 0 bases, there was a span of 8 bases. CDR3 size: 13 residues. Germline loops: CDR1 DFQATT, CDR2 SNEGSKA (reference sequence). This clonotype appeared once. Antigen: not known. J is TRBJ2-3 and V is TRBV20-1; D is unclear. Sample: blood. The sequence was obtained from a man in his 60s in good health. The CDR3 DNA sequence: TGCAGTGCTAAGGGCCCTAGCACAGATACGCAGTATTTT. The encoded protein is CSAKGPSTDTQYF.